This T cell receptor beta chain is drawn from a study of PD-1 blockade in classical Hodgkin lymphoma (TCRdb year 2020). A note on the overall study: Nivolumab dosing was 3 mg/kg intravenously every 2 weeks, continuing until either disease progression or unacceptable toxicity. To define a peripheral blood immune signature of response to PD-1 blockade in classical Hodgkin lymphoma, the study combined TCR beta sequencing with CyTOF. General conclusions and limits of the study: Lower diversity was seen in patients whose nivolumab began less than 1 year after ASCT, and these patients were left out of later analyses so that immune reconstitution would not confound the results. Baseline TCR diversity was reported to be lower in newly diagnosed patients than in healthy donors and to be lower still in relapsed/refractory patients. Among trial patients, those achieving complete response had baseline diversity similar to that of newly diagnosed patients, while diversity was significantly lower in partial responders and progressors. Only a single clinical trial cohort was studied, and what caused the repertoire differences, possibly disease activity or prior therapy, remained undefined. A significant rise by C4D1 was seen in CD4+ but not CD8+ TCR diversity (p=0.0027 vs p=0.16), with the rise being most apparent in complete responders (p=0.02).

This clone appeared a few times. Its target antigen remains unknown. There are no base qualities to consult, and no much larger clone falls within one base. The Qiagen DNeasy kit was used to extract genomic DNA from unsorted PBMCs and from the negatively selected CD4+ and CD8+ fractions. TCR beta CDR3 regions were amplified by immunoSEQ multiplex PCR using primers annealing to V and J segments. A synthetic immune receptor repertoire was used to minimize amplification bias, and any residual bias was removed computationally once sequencing was done. In the original analysis: Repertoire diversity was quantified as the Shannon entropy index using custom Python scripts. The unsorted, CD4+ and CD8+ repertoires were each analyzed separately, with the exception of combined analyses, where CD4+ and CD8+ sequences were merged in silico. Clonal expansion was defined as at least a 2-fold frequency increase after treatment relative to C1D1, with a pseudocount of 0.5 for undetected baseline clones. Singleton clones were defined as clones with 0 or 1 copy at C1D1, and non-singleton clones were defined as clones with 2 or more copies. Clones expanded in unsorted samples were labelled as CD4+, CD8+ or unknown by matching protein sequences in sorted samples from the same patient. Wilcoxon tests on paired samples were used to test changes in diversity from C1D1 to C4D1. In TCRdb, the immuneACCESS table is reduced to in-frame sequences with V and J assigned. These tables do not hold every clone; where another copy was compared, an unresolved V gene accounts for under half, and the others remain unexplained. The DNA gave D and trimming, while V, J and clone size come from that table. The sample profile shows about 6,500 clones; 70% to 85% of them were found once. The top ten constitute 37% of the sample.

V is clipped by 6 bases and J by 7 bases, and the sequence between their germline boundaries is 15 bases long. There are 13 amino acids in the CDR3, from cysteine to phenylalanine inclusive. The DNA shown is the 39-base CDR3, in frame from base 1. CDR1 and CDR2 are drawn from the germline V gene: MDHEN, SYDVKM. The meaning of the sample's time point label: cycle 1 day 1 (C1D1), immediately before nivolumab initiation. All trial patients had relapsed after autologous stem cell transplantation, with cohorts A, B and C differing in prior brentuximab vedotin exposure. The trial cohort included 50 to 70 patients with relapsed/refractory classical Hodgkin lymphoma, and each patient had a best overall response of complete response, partial response or progressive disease. In the multi-cohort phase II CheckMate 205 trial, trial patients received single-agent nivolumab. An independent review committee assessed best overall response by applying the 2007 International Working Group response criteria. Trial PBMCs were collected immediately before nivolumab initiation (C1D1) and during therapy at cycle 2 day 1 and cycle 4 day 1. After peripheral blood was drawn into 8 mL Vacutainer Cell Preparation Tubes, PBMCs were isolated by centrifugation and then cryopreserved.

The sequence came from a human donor with classical Hodgkin lymphoma. Here the sequenced sample was peripheral blood mononuclear cells (PBMCs), taken at baseline. The chain uses TRBV28 and TRBJ1-1, with no confidently assigned D gene. CDR3 loop: CASSLDGLYEAFF. Read as DNA, the sequence is TGTGCCAGCAGCTTGGACGGTTTGTATGAAGCTTTCTTT.